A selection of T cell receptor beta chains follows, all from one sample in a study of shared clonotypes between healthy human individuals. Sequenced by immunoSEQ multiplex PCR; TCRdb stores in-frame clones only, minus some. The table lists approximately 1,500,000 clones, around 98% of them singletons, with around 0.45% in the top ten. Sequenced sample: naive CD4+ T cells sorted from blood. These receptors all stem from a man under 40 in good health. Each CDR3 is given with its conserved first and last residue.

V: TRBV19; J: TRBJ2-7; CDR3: CASRRQGSYEQYF
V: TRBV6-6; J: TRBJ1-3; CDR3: CASRGWGPYSGNTIYF
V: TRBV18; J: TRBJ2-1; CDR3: CASSRRKSGRALNEQFF
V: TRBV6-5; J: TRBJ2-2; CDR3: CASSYFAGAGELFF
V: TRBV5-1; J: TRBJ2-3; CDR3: CASSLGGLAGNTDTQYF
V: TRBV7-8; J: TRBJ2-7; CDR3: CASSLKGFEQYF
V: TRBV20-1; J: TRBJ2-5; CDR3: CSSTREETQYF
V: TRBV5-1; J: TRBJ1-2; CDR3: CASSRGQEGYGYTF
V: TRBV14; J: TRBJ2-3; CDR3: CASSQVSGTQYF
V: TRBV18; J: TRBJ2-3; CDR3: CASSPPSGRLDTQYF
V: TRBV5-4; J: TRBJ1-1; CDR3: CASSLVAPGGTEAFF
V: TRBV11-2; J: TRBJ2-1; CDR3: CASSHRSSYNEQFF
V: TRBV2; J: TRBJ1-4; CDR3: CASWTGVREKLFF
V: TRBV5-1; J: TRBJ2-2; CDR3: CASSLELAGAGELFF
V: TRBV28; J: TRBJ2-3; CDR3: CASSFPQRFQGSSSTDTQYF
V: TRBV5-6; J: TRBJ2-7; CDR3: CASSLAKSGLGEQYF
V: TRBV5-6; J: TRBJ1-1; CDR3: CASVGTVITEAFF
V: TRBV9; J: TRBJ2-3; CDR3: CASSVARGDTQYF
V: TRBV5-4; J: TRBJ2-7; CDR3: CASSQSLGQQYF
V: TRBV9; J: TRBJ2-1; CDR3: CASSVAKTYNEQFF
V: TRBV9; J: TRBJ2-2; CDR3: CASSVVAGSHTGELFF
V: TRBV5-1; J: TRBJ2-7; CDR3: CASSELTPGLALESSYEQYF
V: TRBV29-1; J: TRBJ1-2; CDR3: CSVANLDYGYTF
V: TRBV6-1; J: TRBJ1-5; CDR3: CASSGVNQPQHF
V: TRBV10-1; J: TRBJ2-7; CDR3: CASSDSSGNEQYF